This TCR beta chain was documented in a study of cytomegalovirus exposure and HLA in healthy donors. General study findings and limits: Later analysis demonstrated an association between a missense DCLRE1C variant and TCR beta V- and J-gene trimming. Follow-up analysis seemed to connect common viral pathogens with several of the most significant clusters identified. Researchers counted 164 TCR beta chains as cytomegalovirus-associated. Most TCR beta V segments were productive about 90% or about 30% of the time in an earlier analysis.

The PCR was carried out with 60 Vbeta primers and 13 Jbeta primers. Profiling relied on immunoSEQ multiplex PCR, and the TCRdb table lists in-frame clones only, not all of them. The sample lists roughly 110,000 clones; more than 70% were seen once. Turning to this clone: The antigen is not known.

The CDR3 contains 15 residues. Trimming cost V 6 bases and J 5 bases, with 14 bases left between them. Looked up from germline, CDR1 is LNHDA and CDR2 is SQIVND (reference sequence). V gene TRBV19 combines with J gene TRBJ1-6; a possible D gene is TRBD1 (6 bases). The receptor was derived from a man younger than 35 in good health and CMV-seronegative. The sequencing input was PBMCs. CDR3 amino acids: CASRGAGTNNSPLHF. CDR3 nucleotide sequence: TGTGCCAGTAGGGGGGCAGGGACAAATAATTCACCCCTCCACTTT.